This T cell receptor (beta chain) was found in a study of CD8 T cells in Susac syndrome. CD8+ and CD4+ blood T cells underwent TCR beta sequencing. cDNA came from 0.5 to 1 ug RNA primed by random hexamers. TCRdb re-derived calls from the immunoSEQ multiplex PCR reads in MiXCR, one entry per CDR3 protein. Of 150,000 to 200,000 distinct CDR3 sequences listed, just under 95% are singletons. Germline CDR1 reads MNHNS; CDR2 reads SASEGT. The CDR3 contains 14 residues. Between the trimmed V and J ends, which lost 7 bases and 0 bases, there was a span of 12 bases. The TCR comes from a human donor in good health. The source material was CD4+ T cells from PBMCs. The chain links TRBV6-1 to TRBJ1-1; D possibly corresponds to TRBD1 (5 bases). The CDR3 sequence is CASTWDGVNTEAFF. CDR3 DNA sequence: TGTGCCAGCACCTGGGACGGGGTGAACACTGAAGCTTTCTTT.